One sample yielded the 9 T cell receptor beta chains listed below, sequenced in a study of shared clonotypes between healthy human individuals. TCRdb keeps only in-frame clones here, not all; method: immunoSEQ multiplex PCR. Seen here are hundreds of thousands of clones, almost 97% observed once, and the top ten hold 0.06%. Sequencing was done on a sample of naive CD4+ T cells sorted from blood. The subset was: CD45RA+ positively selected. These receptors all come from a woman younger than 45 in good health.

The chain couples TRBV6-4 to TRBJ2-3, with TRBD2 identical over 7 bases. CDR3 size: 15 residues. Germline V lookup: CDR1 MRHNA, CDR2 SNTAGT. V shed 4 bases, J shed 4 bases, and the junction held 8 bases outside the gene matches. CDR3 protein: CASSVLGGSADTQYF. The CDR3 coding sequence is TGTGCCAGCAGTGTCCTGGGGGGGAGTGCAGATACGCAGTATTTT.

This chain uses TRBV5-1 with TRBJ2-5, with 13 bases aligning to TRBD2. With the DNA end fitting TRBJ2-7 better, the J assignment may be wrong. Germline CDR1 reads SGHRS; CDR2 reads YFSETQ. This CDR3 spans 13 amino acids. For the CDR3, the DNA is TGCGCCAGCAAGGGACTAGCGGGATACGAGCAGTACTTC. The encoded protein is CASKGLAGYEQYF.

Concerning this clone itself: This specimen includes other DNA sequences encoding the same CDR3. The chain joins TRBV29-1 to TRBJ2-3; D gene ambiguous. Between the trimmed V and J ends, which lost 6 bases and 3 bases, there was a span of 4 bases. CDR3 size: 10 residues. CDR1 is SQVTM and CDR2 is ANQGSEA in the germline V gene. CDR3: CSVGTDTQYF. For the CDR3, the DNA is TGCAGCGTCGGGACAGATACGCAGTATTTT.

As DNA, the CDR3 is TGCGCCAGCAGCTCCCAGGGGGCGTTGGACGAGCAGTACTTC. Translated: CASSSQGALDEQYF. The genes are TRBV5-1 and TRBJ2-7, with 8 bases matching TRBD1. Trimming took 3 bases from V and 5 from J; bases not matched to a gene: 7. This CDR3 comprises 14 residues. Germline assignment: CDR1 SGHRS and CDR2 YFSETQ.

The chain links TRBV6-1 to TRBJ1-1, with 7 nucleotides matching TRBD1. Per the germline V gene, CDR1 is MNHNS and CDR2 is SASEGT. CDR3 length: 14 residues. V lost 7 bases to trimming and J lost 2 bases; unmatched junction nucleotides: 7. The CDR3 bases are TGTGCCAGCACCTCGGGACAGCTAAACACTGAAGCTTTCTTT. The encoded protein is CASTSGQLNTEAFF.

Concerning this clone: Additional DNA sequences in this sample encode the identical CDR3. This rearrangement joins TRBV5-1 to TRBJ2-7; D is unclear. The CDR3 is 13 amino acids. Trimming pared 4 bases from V and 0 bases from J, leaving 8 bases between. The germline gives CDR1 SGHRS, CDR2 YFSETQ. The CDR3 DNA is TGCGCCAGCAGCCGAGACCCCTCCTACGAGCAGTACTTC. Translated: CASSRDPSYEQYF.

This rearrangement joins TRBV28 to TRBJ2-5; no clear D. The V end lost 10 bases, the J end lost 1 base, and 16 bases lay between the germline ends. The germline CDR1 and CDR2 sequences are MDHEN and SYDVKM. The CDR3 contains 14 residues. The CDR3, as DNA: TGTGCCATCCCGCTCACTCATTCCCAAGAGACCCAGTACTTC. Its protein is CAIPLTHSQETQYF.

The gene calls are TRBV10-1 and TRBJ2-7; D may match TRBD1 or TRBD2 (5 bases each). The CDR3 runs to 15 residues. Germline loops: CDR1 WNHNN, CDR2 SYGVQD (reference sequence). Between the trimmed V and J ends, which lost 7 bases and 0 bases, there was a span of 16 bases. CDR3 region: CASTNTGAYSYEQYF. The CDR3 DNA follows: TGCGCCAGCACTAACACCGGGGCCTACTCCTACGAGCAGTACTTC.

For this clone: Other DNA sequences within the sample encode an identical CDR3. The chain recombines TRBV6-5 with TRBJ2-7; D remains ambiguous. The CDR3 contains 14 residues. In germline, CDR1 is MNHEY, CDR2 SVGAGI. V was pared by 0 bases and J by 3 bases, with 9 bases between. This chain's CDR3 is CASSYSTASYEQYF. The CDR3 DNA reads as TGTGCCAGCAGTTACTCGACGGCCAGCTACGAGCAGTACTTC.